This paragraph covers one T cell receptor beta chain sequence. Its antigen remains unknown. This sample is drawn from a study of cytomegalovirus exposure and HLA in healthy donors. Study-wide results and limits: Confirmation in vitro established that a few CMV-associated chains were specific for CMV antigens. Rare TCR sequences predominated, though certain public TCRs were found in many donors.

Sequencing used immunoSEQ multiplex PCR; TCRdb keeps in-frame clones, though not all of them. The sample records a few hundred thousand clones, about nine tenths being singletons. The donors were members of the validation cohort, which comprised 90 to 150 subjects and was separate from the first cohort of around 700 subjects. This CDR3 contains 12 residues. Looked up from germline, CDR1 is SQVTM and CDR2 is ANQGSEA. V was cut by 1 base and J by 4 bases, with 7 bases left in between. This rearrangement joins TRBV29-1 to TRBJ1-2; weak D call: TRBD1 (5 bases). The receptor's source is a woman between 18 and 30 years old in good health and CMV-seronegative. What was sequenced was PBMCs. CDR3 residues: CSVEGGSYGYTF. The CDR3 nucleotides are TGCAGCGTTGAAGGGGGCAGCTATGGCTACACCTTC.